The 18 T cell receptor beta chains listed next were all sequenced from one sample in a study of blood T cells in healthy people across ages. The use of a sample-barcoded 5' primer and a J-beta primer mix characterized a second PCR of roughly 6 to 11 cycles. TCRdb itself ran the 5' RACE reads through MiXCR, one entry per CDR3 protein. The table records over a million distinct CDR3 sequences, 40% to 55% of them present only once. Sequencing was carried out using blood. These receptor sequences come from a woman aged 55-69 years in good health.

Ten or more counts support this clonotype. The V gene is TRBV5-1, the J gene TRBJ2-5, with 8 bases identical to TRBD2. The CDR3 runs 15 residues. Trimming removed 0 bases from V and 4 bases from J; junction bases left unmatched: 5. Germline V lookup: CDR1 SGHRS, CDR2 YFSETQ. The CDR3 sequence is CASSLAGLDGETQYF. The DNA of the CDR3 is TGCGCCAGCAGCTTGGCGGGACTAGATGGAGAGACCCAGTACTTC.

This clonotype appeared a few times. The chain recombines TRBV7-3 with TRBJ2-1; 7 nucleotides align to TRBD2. J was trimmed by 5 bases and V by 4 bases; bases with no gene match: 5. Germline lookup yields CDR1 SGHTA and CDR2 FQGTGA. This CDR3 is built from 14 residues. The chain's CDR3 is CASSSYSGHNEQFF. The CDR3 nucleotides are TGTGCCAGCAGCTCGTATAGCGGGCACAATGAGCAGTTCTTC.

This chain joins TRBV9 and TRBJ1-1, with D perhaps TRBD1 (6 bases). Germline assignment: CDR1 SGDLS and CDR2 YYNGEE. This CDR3 region has 16 residues. V lost 0 bases, J lost 0 bases, and 12 bases lay in between. CDR3 sequence (DNA): TGTGCCAGCAGCGTAGAAGGCGGGACATTGAACACTGAAGCTTTCTTT. It yields the protein CASSVEGGTLNTEAFF. Full variable domain (missing parts from reference TRBV9 and TRBJ1-1): DSGVTQTPKHLITATGQRVTLRCSPRSGDLSVYWYQQSLDQGLQFLIQYYNGEERAKGNILERFSAQQFPDLHSELNLSSLELGDSALYFCASSVEGGTLNTEAFFGQGTRLTVV.

This clonotype turned up a few times. The chain links TRBV20-1 to TRBJ2-7, with a possible D match to TRBD2 (6 bases). The DNA end favors TRBJ2-5, so the J call may be wrong. Per germline, CDR1 DFQATT and CDR2 SNEGSKA (reference sequence). The CDR3 runs 12 residues. The CDR3 coding sequence is TGCAGTGCTTTAGATGGGGGGGAGACCCAGTACTTC. It codes for CSALDGGETQYF.

With regard to this clonotype: An end of the junction differs from the germline gene, which may be a read error. The J gene is TRBJ1-5, the V gene TRBV29-1; D is unclear. CDR3 length: 13 residues. Germline V gene sequence: CDR1 SQVTM, CDR2 ANQGSEA. This CDR3 reads CSGESRGYQPQHF. As DNA, the CDR3 is TGCAGCGGTGAAAGTCGGGGATATCAGCCCCAGCATTTT.

Only a few counts were recorded for this clonotype. This chain uses TRBV12-3 or TRBV12-4 with TRBJ2-2; TRBD2 matches 11 bases. Trimming took 6 bases from V and 7 from J; bases not matched to a gene: 4. The CDR3 runs to 14 residues. The CDR3 here is CASSGTSGGGELFF. CDR3 nucleotide sequence: TGTGCCAGCAGCGGGACTAGCGGTGGCGGGGAGCTGTTTTTT.

In its sample, this clonotype was seen a few times. The rearrangement joins TRBV12-3 or TRBV12-4 to TRBJ2-3; 7 bases line up with TRBD2. The length of the CDR3 is 15 residues. With V trimmed by 10 bases and J by 0 bases, 10 bases remained unmatched. The CDR3 sequence: CATRRAGDSTDTQYF. The CDR3, as DNA: TGTGCCACCAGGAGGGCGGGAGATAGCACAGATACGCAGTATTTT.

Notes on this clonotype: A much more abundant neighbour one base away suggests this may be a read error. This sequence joins TRBV27 and TRBJ2-5; 11 nucleotides align to TRBD2. The CDR3 consists of 15 residues. Germline V gene lookup returns CDR1 MNHEY and CDR2 SMNVEV (reference sequence). The ends lost 7 bases at V and 11 bases at J; junction bases unmatched: 15. CDR3 DNA sequence: TGTGCCAGCAACCCAACTAGCGGGAGTTTTCATGAGCAGTACTTC. It codes for CASNPTSGSFHEQYF.

The rearrangement joins TRBV12-3 or TRBV12-4 to TRBJ2-1; 8 bases fit TRBD2. The CDR3 is 14 residues long. The V gene end was trimmed by 3 bases and the J gene end by 9 bases; junction bases not matched to a gene: 7. The CDR3: CASSFHSGISEQFF. The DNA for the CDR3 is TGTGCCAGCAGTTTCCATAGCGGGATTAGTGAGCAGTTCTTC.

V is TRBV5-1 and J is TRBJ1-3, with D unresolved. Deletions cut 2 bases from V and 8 bases from J, with 8 bases between. Germline V gene data show CDR1 as SGHRS and CDR2 as YFSETQ. This CDR3 is 12 amino acids long. The CDR3 is CASSFLGDTIYF. The CDR3 nucleotides are TGCGCCAGCAGCTTCCTCGGGGACACCATATATTTT.

The gene calls are TRBV10-3 and TRBJ2-1, with D perhaps TRBD2 (5 bases). Deletions cut 2 bases from V and 0 bases from J, with 14 bases between. From germline, CDR1 is ENHRY and CDR2 SYGVKD. This CDR3 comprises 17 residues. CDR3 in DNA: TGTGCCATCAGTGAGCTGACCTTCGCGGGCTCCTACAATGAGCAGTTCTTC. The encoded protein is CAISELTFAGSYNEQFF.

This clonotype was counted a few times. The chain has TRBV12-3 or TRBV12-4 and TRBJ1-5; the D is unclear. The CDR3 contains 14 residues. V gave up 0 bases and J gave up 2 bases, with 5 bases separating them. The CDR3: CASSLAVRNQPQHF. The CDR3 DNA reads TGTGCCAGCAGTTTAGCGGTCCGCAATCAGCCCCAGCATTTT.

This clonotype was seen only a few times. V usage is TRBV27 and J usage is TRBJ2-1, with 13 bases aligning to TRBD2. Trimming removed 4 bases from V and 6 bases from J; junction bases left unmatched: 18. Germline V lookup: CDR1 MNHEY, CDR2 SMNVEV (reference sequence). This CDR3 is built from 20 residues. The CDR3 DNA reads as TGTGCCAGCAGTTCACCCTACGGGACAGGCAGACTAGCGGGAGGCAATGAGCAGTTCTTC. Translated: CASSSPYGTGRLAGGNEQFF.

V is TRBV4-1 and J is TRBJ2-5, with TRBD1 as a possible D gene (6 bases). Germline V gene lookup returns CDR1 MGHRA and CDR2 YSYEKL. This CDR3 has 14 amino acids. The V and J ends lost 2 bases and 4 bases respectively, with 11 bases between them. CDR3: CASSQPLRGETQYF. For the CDR3, the DNA is TGCGCCAGCAGCCAACCACTCAGGGGAGAGACCCAGTACTTC.

Concerning this clonotype: A read error may be the cause here, since a much bigger clone is one base away. V gene TRBV6-9 combines with J gene TRBJ2-1; tentatively, D is TRBD1 (5 bases). The CDR3 contains 15 residues. V shed 4 bases and J shed 9 bases, with 19 bases lying between them. CDR1 and CDR2 from the germline V gene are MNHGY and SVAAGI. The CDR3 loop reads CASSLRHRQRSEQFF. CDR3 sequence (DNA): TGTGCCAGCAGTTTAAGGCATCGACAGCGAAGTGAGCAGTTCTTC.

This clonotype was counted ten times or more. The rearrangement joins TRBV4-1 to TRBJ2-3; TRBD2 matches 10 bases. After removal of 1 base from V and 3 bases from J, the junction contained 4 bases not matched to a gene. CDR1 and CDR2 (germline): MGHRA, YSYEKL. The CDR3 is made up of 16 amino acids. The CDR3 is CASSQVPAGGTDTQYF. In DNA form, the CDR3 reads TGCGCCAGCAGCCAAGTTCCAGCGGGAGGGACAGATACGCAGTATTTT.

In its sample, this clonotype was seen a few times. The chain joins TRBV6-6 to TRBJ2-3; D remains ambiguous. There are 16 residues in the CDR3. Germline CDR1 reads MNHNY; CDR2 reads SVGAGI (reference sequence). Between the trimmed V and J ends, which lost 6 bases and 2 bases, there was a span of 18 bases. CDR3 bases: TGTGCCAGCAGCCAAGGACGGAGATTGGACACAGATACGCAGTATTTT. Protein product: CASSQGRRLDTDTQYF.

The table lists this clonotype with a few counts. This chain connects TRBV20-1 to TRBJ2-1; 7 bases align to TRBD2. The CDR3 contains 12 residues. The germline gives CDR1 DFQATT, CDR2 SNEGSKA (reference sequence). J lost 8 bases, V lost 7 bases, and 8 bases had no gene match. CDR3 nucleotides: TGCAGTGTGGCGCGGGAGAGTGATGAGCAGTTCTTC. Its translation is CSVARESDEQFF.